The rows below give T cell receptor beta chains drawn from one sample of a study of regulatory T cells in long-lasting Graves disease. A single record per CDR3 protein comes from TCRdb applying MiXCR to the multiplex PCR reads. The repertoire has over 350,000 distinct CDR3 sequences, 14% of them found once; the top ten carry approximately 15%. This same sample was also part of a study on T cells in Graves' hyperthyroidism and ophthalmopathy.

Sequenced here: peripheral blood mononuclear cells (PBMCs), sampled at new diagnosis, from a patient treated with antithyroid drugs. The receptors here all came from a woman aged 50 to 65 with Graves disease. Each CDR3 is given with its conserved first and last residue. A D gene is named only where the DNA matches it firmly. Part of the rows lack a size; the others show once, few, many or a class for expanded clones.

clone size | J gene | V gene | D gene | CDR3 DNA | CDR3 protein
many | TRBJ1-1 | TRBV12-3/TRBV12-4 | TRBD1 | TGTGCCAGCACCCGGGACAGGGGGCTTGAAGCTTTCTTT | CASTRDRGLEAFF
many | TRBJ2-3 | TRBV11-3 | NA | TGTGCCAGCAGCTTAGGGCAGGTCGGGACAGATACGCAGTATTTT | CASSLGQVGTDTQYF
many | TRBJ2-1 | TRBV6-9 | NA | TGTGCCAGCAGTTACCAAGGTGGGCTTTTCAATGAGCAGTTCTTC | CASSYQGGLFNEQFF
many | TRBJ1-1 | TRBV29-1 | NA | TGCAGCGTTGATGTCGGGCCCGGAGGGGAAGCTTTCTTT | CSVDVGPGGEAFF
once | TRBJ2-2 | TRBV15 | NA | TGTGCCACCAGCAGATTACCTCGGGGGAACTCGAACACCGGGGAGCTGTTTTTT | CATSRLPRGNSNTGELFF
many | TRBJ2-7 | TRBV3-1 | TRBD2 | TGTGCCAGCAGCCTCACTAGCGCCGGCTCCGAGCAGTACTTC | CASSLTSAGSEQYF
few | TRBJ2-2 | TRBV5-6 | TRBD1 | TGTGCCAGCAGCAACAGACAGGGGACCGGGGAGCTGTTTTTT | CASSNRQGTGELFF
NA | TRBJ1-4 | TRBV5-8 | NA | TGTGCCCAATCGCGGACAGCTGAAAAACTGTTTTTT | CAQSRTAEKLFF
many | TRBJ2-3 | TRBV2 | NA | TGTGCCAGCAACCGCGACATCGATACGCAGTATTTT | CASNRDIDTQYF
few | TRBJ1-5 | TRBV29-1 | TRBD1 | TGCAGCTCAAAAACAGGGGATGGGCCCCAGCATTTT | CSSKTGDGPQHF
many | TRBJ1-6 | TRBV27 | NA | TGTGCCAGCAGTCTCGGAGACCGGGGTATGAATTCACCCCTCCACTTT | CASSLGDRGMNSPLHF
NA | TRBJ2-5 | TRBV5-1 | NA | TGCGCCAGCAGAAGAGGGCAGCTCCAAGAGACCCAGTACTTC | CASRRGQLQETQYF
many | TRBJ2-7 | TRBV5-1 | TRBD2 | TGCGCCAGCAGCTTGTCGGTCGGGGGGACTAGCGGGAGCTACGAGCAGTACTTC | CASSLSVGGTSGSYEQYF
many | TRBJ2-7 | TRBV2 | TRBD2 | TGTGCCAGTAAGCCTAGCGGGGGGTACGAGCAGTACTTC | CASKPSGGYEQYF
many | TRBJ1-4 | TRBV6-1 | NA | TGTGCCAGCAGTGAATTACAGAATAATGAAAAACTGTTTTTT | CASSELQNNEKLFF
many | TRBJ2-7 | TRBV10-3 | TRBD2 | TGTGCCATCAGCAATGGTGGACTAGCGGGAGGGGAGGCCTACGAGCAGTACTTC | CAISNGGLAGGEAYEQYF